The 13 T cell receptor beta chains listed next were all sequenced from one sample in a study of spatial heterogeneity in lung cancer. The time point is: blood at routine non-recurrence follow-up after resection. The input material, whole RNA from tumor, nontumor lung or frozen PBMC, was sequenced unsorted. TCRdb independently ran MiXCR on the 5' RACE reads; one entry per CDR3 protein. The top ten hold about a third of the sample, which has about 47,000 distinct CDR3 sequences, 6.5% to 7.5% seen once. The sequencing used PBMCs, collected at follow-up. These receptors all stem from a female donor with early-stage non-small cell lung cancer.

The J gene is TRBJ1-5, the V gene TRBV20-1; 7 nucleotides match TRBD1. V dropped 5 bases and J dropped 4; count of bases not matched to a gene: 8. Per germline, CDR1 DFQATT and CDR2 SNEGSKA (reference sequence). The CDR3 extends over 14 amino acids. The CDR3 loop reads CSADAGTANQPQHF. As DNA, the CDR3 is TGCAGTGCTGACGCCGGGACAGCTAATCAGCCCCAGCATTTT.

This clonotype was detected many times. This sequence joins TRBV7-2 and TRBJ2-3; tentatively, D is TRBD2 (5 bases). V was trimmed by 5 bases and J by 11 bases, leaving 14 bases between them. CDR1 and CDR2 from the germline V gene are SGHTA and FQGNSA. The CDR3 covers 12 residues. The CDR3 loop reads CASSRYTGEQYF. DNA for the CDR3: TGTGCCAGCAGCCGATACACCGGGGAGCAGTATTTT.

This clonotype was picked up many times. V and J are TRBV2 and TRBJ2-7; D is perhaps TRBD1 (5 bases). CDR3 size: 13 residues. Trimming left V 6 bases short and J 6 bases short, with 15 bases between. Looked up from germline, CDR1 is SNHLY and CDR2 is FYNNEI. DNA of the CDR3: TGTGCCAGCAGGCCCGGACACCCAAGCGAGCAGTACTTC. Protein sequence: CASRPGHPSEQYF.

In this sample, this clonotype turned up many times. The chain links TRBV7-3 to TRBJ2-5; 7 bases are shared with TRBD1. Per germline, CDR1 SGHTA and CDR2 FQGTGA. V was clipped by 5 bases and J by 5 bases; unmatched bases: 5. CDR3 length: 13 amino acids. The CDR3 loop is CASSPGQSETQYF. The CDR3 coding sequence is TGTGCCAGCAGCCCGGGACAGTCGGAGACCCAGTACTTC.

The V gene is TRBV20-1, the J gene TRBJ2-3, with D possibly matching TRBD2 (6 bases). Germline values: CDR1 DFQATT, CDR2 SNEGSKA (reference sequence). The CDR3 runs 15 residues. Trimming pared 4 bases from V and 6 bases from J, leaving 20 bases between. The CDR3 spells CSAIDSGEQGDTQYF. The CDR3 DNA is TGCAGTGCTATTGATTCGGGGGAACAAGGCGATACGCAGTATTTT.

This clonotype was seen at least ten times. This rearrangement joins TRBV20-1 to TRBJ2-7; TRBD1 aligns across 9 bases. Germline V gene sequence: CDR1 DFQATT, CDR2 SNEGSKA (reference sequence). Losses at the gene ends were 6 bases for V and 4 bases for J; bases not matched to a gene: 7. The CDR3 length is 13 residues. This CDR3 reads CSANPGQGYEQYF. The CDR3 nucleotides read TGCAGTGCCAACCCGGGACAGGGATACGAGCAGTACTTC.

This clonotype was observed many times. This chain links TRBV11-1 with TRBJ2-5; the D gene is possibly TRBD2 (5 bases). CDR1 is SGHAT and CDR2 is FQDESV in the germline V gene (reference sequence). The V end was cut by 3 bases, the J end by 1 base, with 6 bases between. This CDR3 is 13 amino acids long. CDR3 sequence reads: CASSFGSQETQYF. The CDR3 coding sequence is TGTGCCAGCAGCTTTGGGAGCCAAGAGACCCAGTACTTC.

This clonotype was seen only a few times. V usage is TRBV30 and J usage is TRBJ1-6; TRBD1 matches 11 bases. The CDR3 sequence is 15 residues long. Trimming cost V 1 base and J 6 bases; bases outside gene matches: 2. Per the germline V gene, CDR1 is GTSNPN and CDR2 is SVGIG (reference sequence). CDR3 loop: CAWSGTGGGNSPLHF. CDR3 DNA sequence: TGTGCCTGGAGTGGGACAGGGGGCGGTAATTCACCCCTCCACTTT.

This clonotype occurred many times. The rearrangement joins TRBV29-1 to TRBJ1-2, with a weak D call TRBD1 (5 bases). Trimming removed 2 bases at V and 4 bases at J, with 5 bases between. The CDR3 has 11 amino acids. From germline, CDR1 is SQVTM and CDR2 ANQGSEA. The CDR3 reads CSVERGYGYTF. Written as DNA, the CDR3 is TGCAGCGTTGAAAGGGGCTATGGCTACACCTTC.

At least ten counts were recorded for this clonotype. The chain couples TRBV5-1 to TRBJ2-4; TRBD2 is a possible D gene (7 bases). V dropped 3 bases and J dropped 6 bases, with 19 bases sitting between them. CDR3 length: 16 amino acids. The V gene's germline CDR1 is SGHRS and CDR2 YFSETQ. The CDR3 DNA follows: TGCGCCAGCAGCTCCCCCGGAGCGGCGGGGGCAAACATTCAGTACTTC. This translates into CASSSPGAAGANIQYF.

This clonotype was counted a few times. The chain uses TRBV6-2 or TRBV6-3 and TRBJ2-7, with D perhaps matching TRBD1 (5 bases). Trimming left V 6 bases short and J 3 bases short, with 18 bases between. The germline gives CDR1 MNHEY, CDR2 SVGEGT. CDR3 length: 15 residues. In DNA form, the CDR3 reads TGTGCCAGCAGCTACCCCTTTCGCGACAGCTACGAGCAGTACTTC. It translates to CASSYPFRDSYEQYF.

For this clonotype: A read error is possible here, since a much larger clone lies one base away. The genes are TRBV19 and TRBJ2-3; no firm D call. The germline V gene encodes CDR1 LNHDA and CDR2 SQIVND (reference sequence). V was clipped by 4 bases and J by 0 bases, with 14 bases between them. The CDR3 consists of 16 residues. The CDR3: CASSTWHHASTDTQYF. DNA for the CDR3: TGTGCCAGTAGTACTTGGCATCATGCTAGCACAGATACGCAGTATTTT. The full variable domain, with the rest looked up from reference TRBV19 and TRBJ2-3, is DGGITQSPKYLFRKEGQNVTLSCEQNLNHDAMYWYRQDPGQGLRLIYYSQIVNDFQKGDIAEGYSVSREKKESFPLTVTSAQKNPTAFYLCASSTWHHASTDTQYFGPGTRLTVL.

This clonotype was observed a handful of times. The chain joins TRBV10-3 to TRBJ1-2, with TRBD1 matching over 8 bases. Germline CDR1 and CDR2: ENHRY and SYGVKD. After removal of 4 bases from V and 7 bases from J, the junction contained 8 bases not matched to a gene. This CDR3 contains 14 residues. The CDR3 DNA follows: TGTGCCATCAGTGGAAGCACAGGGGGAGCTGGCTACACCTTC. Its protein product is CAISGSTGGAGYTF.